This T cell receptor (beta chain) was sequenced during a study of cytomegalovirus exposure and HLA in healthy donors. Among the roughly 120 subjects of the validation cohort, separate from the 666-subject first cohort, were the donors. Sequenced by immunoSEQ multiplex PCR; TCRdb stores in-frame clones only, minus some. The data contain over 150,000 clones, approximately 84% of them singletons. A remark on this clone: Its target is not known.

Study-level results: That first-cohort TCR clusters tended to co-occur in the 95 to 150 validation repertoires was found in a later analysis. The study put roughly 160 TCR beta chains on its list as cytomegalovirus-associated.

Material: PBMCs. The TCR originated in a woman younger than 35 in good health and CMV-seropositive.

The CDR3 loop is CASSQGTSGSSEQYF. The CDR3 DNA follows: TGTGCCAGCAGCCAAGGCACTAGCGGGAGTAGCGAGCAGTACTTC. The V gene is TRBV4-2, the J gene TRBJ2-7; TRBD2 aligns across 11 bases. This CDR3 is 15 amino acids long. CDR1 and CDR2 from the germline V gene are LGHNA and YNFKEQ. V dropped 1 base and J dropped 6; count of bases not matched to a gene: 5.